The TCR beta chain under discussion was sequenced for a study of response to subunit inactivated influenza vaccine. CDR1 is LNHNV, CDR2 YYDKDF, per germline (reference sequence). The V end was cut by 7 bases, the J end by 0 bases, with 13 bases between. This CDR3 comprises 16 residues. In this sample, this clonotype turned up a few times. Its antigen is undetermined. TCRdb processed the RT-PCR reads anew with MiXCR; each CDR3 protein has one entry. The sample has around 480,000 distinct CDR3 sequences, approximately 11% seen once; the top ten hold about an eighth. Study results and limitations: New T cells are recruited in small numbers by each seasonal influenza vaccination, according to the authors' suggestion.

This receptor was obtained from a man aged 45-65 years who received an inactivated influenza vaccine. The chain has TRBV15 and TRBJ2-6; either TRBD1 or TRBD2 may fit D (5 bases each). The sequences come from PBMCs from blood, collected more than 35 days after vaccination. CDR3 region: CATTPGTSSGANVLTF. The CDR3 coding sequence is TGTGCCACCACCCCAGGGACCTCCTCTGGGGCCAACGTCCTGACTTTC.